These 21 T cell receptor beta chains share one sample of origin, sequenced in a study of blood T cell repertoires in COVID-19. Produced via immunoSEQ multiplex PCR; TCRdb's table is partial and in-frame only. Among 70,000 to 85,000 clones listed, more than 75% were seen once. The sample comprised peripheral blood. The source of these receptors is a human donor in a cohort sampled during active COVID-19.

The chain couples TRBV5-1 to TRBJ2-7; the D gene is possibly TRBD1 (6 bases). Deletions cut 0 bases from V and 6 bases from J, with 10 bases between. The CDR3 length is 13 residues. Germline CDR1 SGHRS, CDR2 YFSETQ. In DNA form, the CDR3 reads TGCGCCAGCAGCTTGGACAGGGTTGGCGAGCAGTACTTC. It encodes CASSLDRVGEQYF.

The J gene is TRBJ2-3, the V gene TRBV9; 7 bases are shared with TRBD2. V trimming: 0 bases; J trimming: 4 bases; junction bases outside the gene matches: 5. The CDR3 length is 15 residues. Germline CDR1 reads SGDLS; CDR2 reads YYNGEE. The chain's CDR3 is CASSVGRGSADTQYF. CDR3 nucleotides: TGTGCCAGCAGCGTAGGCCGCGGGAGCGCAGATACGCAGTATTTT.

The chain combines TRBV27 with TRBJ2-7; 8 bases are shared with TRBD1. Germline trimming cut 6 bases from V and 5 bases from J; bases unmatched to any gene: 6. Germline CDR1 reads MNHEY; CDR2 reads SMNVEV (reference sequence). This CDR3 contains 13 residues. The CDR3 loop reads CASRRTGTHEQYF. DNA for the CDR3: TGTGCCAGCAGGCGGACAGGGACCCACGAGCAGTACTTC.

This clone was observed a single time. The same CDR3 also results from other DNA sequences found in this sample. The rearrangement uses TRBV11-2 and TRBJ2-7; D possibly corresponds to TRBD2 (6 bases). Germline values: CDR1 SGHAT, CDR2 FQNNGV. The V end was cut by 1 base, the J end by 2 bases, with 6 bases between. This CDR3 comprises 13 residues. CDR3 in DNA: TGTGCCAGCAGCTTAGCGGGGGCCTACGAGCAGTACTTC. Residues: CASSLAGAYEQYF. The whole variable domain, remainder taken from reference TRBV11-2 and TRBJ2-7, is EAGVAQSPRYKIIEKRQSVAFWCNPISGHATLYWYQQILGQGPKLLIQFQNNGVVDDSQLPKDRFSAERLKGVDSTLKIQPAKLEDSAVYLCASSLAGAYEQYFGPGTRLTVT.

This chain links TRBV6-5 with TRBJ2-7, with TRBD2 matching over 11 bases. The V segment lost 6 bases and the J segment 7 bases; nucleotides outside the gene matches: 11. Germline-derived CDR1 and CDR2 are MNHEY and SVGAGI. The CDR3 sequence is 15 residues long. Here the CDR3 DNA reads TGTGCCAGCAGGGGGGGACTAGCGGAAGAGTGGGAGCAGTACTTC. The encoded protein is CASRGGLAEEWEQYF.

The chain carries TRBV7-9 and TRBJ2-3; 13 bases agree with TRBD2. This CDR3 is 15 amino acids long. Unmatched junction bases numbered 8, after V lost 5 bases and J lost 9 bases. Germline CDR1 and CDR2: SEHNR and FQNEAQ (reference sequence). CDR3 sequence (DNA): TGTGCCAGCAGCGTCAGACTAGCGGGGGGAGAGACGCAGTATTTT. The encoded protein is CASSVRLAGGETQYF.

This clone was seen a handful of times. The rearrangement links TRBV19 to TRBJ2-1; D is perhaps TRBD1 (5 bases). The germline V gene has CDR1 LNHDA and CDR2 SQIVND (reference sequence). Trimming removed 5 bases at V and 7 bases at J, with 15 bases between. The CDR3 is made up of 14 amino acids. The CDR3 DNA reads TGTGCCAGTAGTTGGGGCAGGGCCGCGAATGAGCAGTTCTTC. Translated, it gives CASSWGRAANEQFF.

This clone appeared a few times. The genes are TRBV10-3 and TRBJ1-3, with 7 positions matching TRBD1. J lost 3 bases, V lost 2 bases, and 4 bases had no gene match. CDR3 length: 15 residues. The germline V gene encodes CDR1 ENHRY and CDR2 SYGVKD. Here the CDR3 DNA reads TGTGCCATCAGTGAGAAAGGGGGCTATGGAAACACCATATATTTT. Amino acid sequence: CAISEKGGYGNTIYF.

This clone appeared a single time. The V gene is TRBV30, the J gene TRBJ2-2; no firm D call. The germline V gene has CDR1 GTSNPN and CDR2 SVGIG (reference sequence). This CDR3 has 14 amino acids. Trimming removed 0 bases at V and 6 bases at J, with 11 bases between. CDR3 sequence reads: CAWSVSFSPGELFF. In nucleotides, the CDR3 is TGTGCCTGGAGTGTATCGTTCAGTCCCGGGGAGCTGTTTTTT.

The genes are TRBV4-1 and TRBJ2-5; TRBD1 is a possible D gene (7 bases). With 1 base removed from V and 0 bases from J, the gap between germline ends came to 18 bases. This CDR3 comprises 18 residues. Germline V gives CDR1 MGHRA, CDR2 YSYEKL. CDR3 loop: CASSQGRGTVQYQETQYF. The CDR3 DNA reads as TGCGCCAGCAGCCAAGGCCGGGGGACAGTGCAGTACCAAGAGACCCAGTACTTC.

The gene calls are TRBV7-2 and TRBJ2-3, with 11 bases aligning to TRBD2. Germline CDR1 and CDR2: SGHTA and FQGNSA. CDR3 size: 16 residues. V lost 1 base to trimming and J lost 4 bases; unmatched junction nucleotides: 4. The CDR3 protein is CASSLGTSGSADTQYF. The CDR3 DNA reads TGTGCCAGCAGCTTAGGCACTAGCGGGAGTGCAGATACGCAGTATTTT.

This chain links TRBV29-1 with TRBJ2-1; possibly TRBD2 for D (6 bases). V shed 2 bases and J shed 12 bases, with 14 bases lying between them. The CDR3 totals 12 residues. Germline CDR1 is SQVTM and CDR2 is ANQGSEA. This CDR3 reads CSVEFGGTGQFF. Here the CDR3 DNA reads TGCAGCGTTGAATTCGGCGGGACGGGGCAGTTCTTC.

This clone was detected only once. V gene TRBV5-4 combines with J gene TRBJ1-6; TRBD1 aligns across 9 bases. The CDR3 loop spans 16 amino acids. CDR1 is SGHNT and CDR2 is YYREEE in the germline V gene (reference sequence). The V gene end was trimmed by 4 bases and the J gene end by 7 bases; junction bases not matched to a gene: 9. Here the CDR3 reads CASSPSPGTGNSPLHF. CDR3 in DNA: TGTGCCAGCAGCCCCAGCCCCGGGACAGGGAATTCACCCCTCCACTTT.

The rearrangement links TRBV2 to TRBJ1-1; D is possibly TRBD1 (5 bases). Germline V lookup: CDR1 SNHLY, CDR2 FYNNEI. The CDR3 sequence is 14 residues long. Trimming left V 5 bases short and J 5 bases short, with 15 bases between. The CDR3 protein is CASSLGQRETEAFF. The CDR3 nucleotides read TGTGCCAGCAGTTTGGGGCAGAGAGAGACTGAAGCTTTCTTT.

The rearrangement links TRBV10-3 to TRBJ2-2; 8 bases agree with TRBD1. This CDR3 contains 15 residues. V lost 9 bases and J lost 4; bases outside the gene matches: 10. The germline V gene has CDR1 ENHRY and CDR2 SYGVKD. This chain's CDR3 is CAIGGTGGGTGELFF. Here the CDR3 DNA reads TGTGCCATAGGGGGGACAGGCGGTGGCACCGGGGAGCTGTTTTTT.

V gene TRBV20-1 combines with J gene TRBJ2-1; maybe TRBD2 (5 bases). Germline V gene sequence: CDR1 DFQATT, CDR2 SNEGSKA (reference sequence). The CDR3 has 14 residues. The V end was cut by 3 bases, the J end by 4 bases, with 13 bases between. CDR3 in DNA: TGCAGTGCTAGTGGGAGCCAACTTTACAATGAGCAGTTCTTC. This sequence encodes CSASGSQLYNEQFF.

CDR3 bases: TGCGCCAGCAGCCCTTACAGGAGAAATCAGCCCCAGCATTTT. Translation: CASSPYRRNQPQHF. The chain joins TRBV4-3 to TRBJ1-5; a weak D match, TRBD1 (5 bases). The CDR3 runs to 14 residues. Germline CDR1 and CDR2: LGHNA and YSLEER. Trimming took off 4 bases at V and 4 bases at J, with 11 bases between the two ends.

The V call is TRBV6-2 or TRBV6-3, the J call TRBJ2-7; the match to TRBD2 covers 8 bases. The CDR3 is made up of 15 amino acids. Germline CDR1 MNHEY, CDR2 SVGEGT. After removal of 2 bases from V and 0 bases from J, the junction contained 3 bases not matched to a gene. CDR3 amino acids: CASSYREGSSYEQYF. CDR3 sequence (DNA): TGTGCCAGCAGTTACCGGGAGGGTAGCTCCTACGAGCAGTACTTC.

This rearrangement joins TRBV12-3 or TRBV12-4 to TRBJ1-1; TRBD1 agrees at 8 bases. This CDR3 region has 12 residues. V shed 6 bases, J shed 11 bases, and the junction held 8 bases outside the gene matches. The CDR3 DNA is TGTGCCAGCAGCAAAGACAGGGGATTGGCTTTCTTT. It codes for CASSKDRGLAFF.

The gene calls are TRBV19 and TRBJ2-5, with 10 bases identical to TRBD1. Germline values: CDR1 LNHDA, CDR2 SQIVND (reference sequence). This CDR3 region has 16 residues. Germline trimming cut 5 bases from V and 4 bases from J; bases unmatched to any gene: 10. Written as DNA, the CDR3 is TGTGCCAGTAGTCCGCTGACAGGGGGCCCGGGAGAGACCCAGTACTTC. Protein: CASSPLTGGPGETQYF. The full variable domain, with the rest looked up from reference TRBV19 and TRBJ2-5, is DGGITQSPKYLFRKEGQNVTLSCEQNLNHDAMYWYRQDPGQGLRLIYYSQIVNDFQKGDIAEGYSVSREKKESFPLTVTSAQKNPTAFYLCASSPLTGGPGETQYFGPGTRLLVL.

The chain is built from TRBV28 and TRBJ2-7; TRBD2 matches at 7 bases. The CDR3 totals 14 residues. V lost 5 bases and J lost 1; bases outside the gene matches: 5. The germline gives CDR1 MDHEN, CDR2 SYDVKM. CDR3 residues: CASSRGLVSYEQYF. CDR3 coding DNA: TGTGCCAGCAGTCGTGGACTAGTTTCCTACGAGCAGTACTTC.